Listed here is a single TCR beta chain. Assay: immunoSEQ multiplex PCR; the TCRdb copy retains only in-frame clones and omits some. The repertoire holds tens of thousands of clones, with around 53% as singletons. The data stem from a study of cytotoxic CD8 clonotypes in ibrutinib-treated CLL. About the research overall: Complete response was seen in 2 patients and partial in around 24; about twelve progressed and roughly 14 stayed remitted after a median around 64 months.

Trimming took 7 bases from V and 3 from J; bases not matched to a gene: 9. In germline, CDR1 is SNHLY, CDR2 FYNNEI. The CDR3 covers 15 residues. The chain is built from TRBV2 and TRBJ2-3; 8 bases agree with TRBD2. This TCR was sampled from a human donor with chronic lymphocytic leukemia. Source: PBMCs, taken after 12 months of ibrutinib treatment. CDR3 sequence (DNA): TGTGCCAGCACCCGGGATAGCGGGACAACAGATACGCAGTATTTT. Its translation: CASTRDSGTTDTQYF. The full variable domain, in which reference TRBV2 and TRBJ2-3 provide the parts outside the CDR3, is EPEVTQTPSHQVTQMGQEVILRCVPISNHLYFYWYRQILGQKVEFLVSFYNNEISEKSEIFDDQFSVERPDGSNFTLKIRSTKLEDSAMYFCASTRDSGTTDTQYFGPGTRLTVL.